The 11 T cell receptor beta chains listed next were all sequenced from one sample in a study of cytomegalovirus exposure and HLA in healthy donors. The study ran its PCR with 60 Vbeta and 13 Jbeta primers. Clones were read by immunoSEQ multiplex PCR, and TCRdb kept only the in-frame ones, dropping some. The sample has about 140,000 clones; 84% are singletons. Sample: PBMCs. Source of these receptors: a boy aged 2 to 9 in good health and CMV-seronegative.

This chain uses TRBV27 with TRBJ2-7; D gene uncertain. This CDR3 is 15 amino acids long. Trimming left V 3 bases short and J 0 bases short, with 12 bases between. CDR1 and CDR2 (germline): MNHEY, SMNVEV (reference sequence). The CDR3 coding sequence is TGTGCCAGCAGTTTTTCCCCCGACATCTCCTACGAGCAGTACTTC. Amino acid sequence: CASSFSPDISYEQYF.

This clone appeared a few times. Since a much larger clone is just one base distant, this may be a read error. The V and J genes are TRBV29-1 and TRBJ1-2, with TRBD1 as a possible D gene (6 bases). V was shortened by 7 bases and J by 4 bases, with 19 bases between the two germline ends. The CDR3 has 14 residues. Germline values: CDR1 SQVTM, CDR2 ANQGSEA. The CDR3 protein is CSAGSGTPTYGYTF. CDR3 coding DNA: TGCAGCGCTGGGAGCGGGACACCCACCTATGGCTACACCTTC.

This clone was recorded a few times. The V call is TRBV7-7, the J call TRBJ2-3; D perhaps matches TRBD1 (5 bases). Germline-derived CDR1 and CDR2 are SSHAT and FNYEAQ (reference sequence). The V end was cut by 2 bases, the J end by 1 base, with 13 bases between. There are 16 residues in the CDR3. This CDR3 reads CASSLRPGRGTDTQYF. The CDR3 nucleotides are TGTGCCAGCAGCTTACGACCGGGCAGGGGCACAGATACGCAGTATTTT.

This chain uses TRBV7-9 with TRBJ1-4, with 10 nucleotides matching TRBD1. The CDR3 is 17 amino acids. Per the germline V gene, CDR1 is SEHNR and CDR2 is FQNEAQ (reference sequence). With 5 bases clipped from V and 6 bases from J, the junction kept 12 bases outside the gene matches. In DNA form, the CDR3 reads TGTGCCAGCAGCCATTTTATGGCGACAGGGGGCGATGAAAAACTGTTTTTT. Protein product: CASSHFMATGGDEKLFF.

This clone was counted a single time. Written as DNA, the CDR3 is TGTGCCAGCAGGGCGGGCATCTACGGCTACACCTTC. Translating it yields CASRAGIYGYTF. The chain combines TRBV28 with TRBJ1-2; D gene ambiguous. The CDR3 contains 12 residues. Germline values: CDR1 MDHEN, CDR2 SYDVKM. Trimming stripped 6 bases from V and 8 bases from J, with 13 bases between.

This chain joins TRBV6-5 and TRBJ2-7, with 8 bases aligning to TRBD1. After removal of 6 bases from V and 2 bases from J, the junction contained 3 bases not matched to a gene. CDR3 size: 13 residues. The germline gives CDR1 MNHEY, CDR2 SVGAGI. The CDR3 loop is CASSRTGTYEQYF. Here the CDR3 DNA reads TGTGCCAGCAGCCGGACAGGGACCTACGAGCAGTACTTC.

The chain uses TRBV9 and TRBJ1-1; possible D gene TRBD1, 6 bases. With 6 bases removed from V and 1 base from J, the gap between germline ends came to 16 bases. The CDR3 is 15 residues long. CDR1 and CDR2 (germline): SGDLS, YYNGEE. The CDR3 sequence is CASTKDSLANTEAFF. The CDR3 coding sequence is TGTGCCAGCACCAAGGACAGCCTCGCGAACACTGAAGCTTTCTTT.

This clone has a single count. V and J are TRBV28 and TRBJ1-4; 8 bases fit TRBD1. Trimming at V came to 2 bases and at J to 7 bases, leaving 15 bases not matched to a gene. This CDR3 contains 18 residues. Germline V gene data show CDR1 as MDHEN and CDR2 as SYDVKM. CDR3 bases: TGTGCCAGCAGTTTAATGCGGCCCGGACAGGGTGTGGGTGAAAAACTGTTTTTT. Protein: CASSLMRPGQGVGEKLFF.

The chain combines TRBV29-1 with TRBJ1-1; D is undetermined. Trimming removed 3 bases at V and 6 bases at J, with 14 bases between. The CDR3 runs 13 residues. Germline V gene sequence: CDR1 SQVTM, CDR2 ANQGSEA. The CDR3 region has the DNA TGCAGCGTTGAGATTATAGAGCGCGCTGAAGCTTTCTTT. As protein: CSVEIIERAEAFF.

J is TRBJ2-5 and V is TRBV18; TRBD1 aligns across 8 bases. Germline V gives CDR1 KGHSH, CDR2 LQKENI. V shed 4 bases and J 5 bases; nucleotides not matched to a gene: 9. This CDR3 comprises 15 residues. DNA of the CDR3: TGTGCCAGCTCACTCCAGGGGGCTGACGAGGAGACCCAGTACTTC. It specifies CASSLQGADEETQYF.

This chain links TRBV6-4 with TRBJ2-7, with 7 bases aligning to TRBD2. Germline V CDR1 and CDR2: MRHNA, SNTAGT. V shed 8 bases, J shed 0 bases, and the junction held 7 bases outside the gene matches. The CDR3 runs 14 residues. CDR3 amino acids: CASAAGGSSYEQYF. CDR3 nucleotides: TGTGCCAGCGCCGCCGGGGGGAGCTCCTACGAGCAGTACTTC.